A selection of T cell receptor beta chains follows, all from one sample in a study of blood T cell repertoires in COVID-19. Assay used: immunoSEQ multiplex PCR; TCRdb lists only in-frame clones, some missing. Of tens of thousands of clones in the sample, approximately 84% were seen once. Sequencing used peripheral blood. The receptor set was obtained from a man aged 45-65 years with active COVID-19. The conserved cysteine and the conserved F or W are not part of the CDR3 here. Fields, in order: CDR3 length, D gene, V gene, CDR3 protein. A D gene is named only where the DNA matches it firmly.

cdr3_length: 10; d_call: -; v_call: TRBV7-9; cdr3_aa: ASTRQNTEAF
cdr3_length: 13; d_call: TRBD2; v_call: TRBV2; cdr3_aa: ASSQLAGGMNTQY
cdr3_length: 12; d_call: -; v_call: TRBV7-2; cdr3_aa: ASSLDWSVTEAF
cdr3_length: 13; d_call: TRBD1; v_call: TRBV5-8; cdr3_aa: ASSWMGQMNSPLH
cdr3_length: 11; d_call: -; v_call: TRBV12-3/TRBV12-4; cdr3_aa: ASSLTGRETQY
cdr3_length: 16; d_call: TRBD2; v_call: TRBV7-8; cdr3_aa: ASTPHGLSGGARETQY
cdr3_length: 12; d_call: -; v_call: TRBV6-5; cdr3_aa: ASSSSWSTDTQY
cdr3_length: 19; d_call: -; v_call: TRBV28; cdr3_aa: ASSLSLIASGRHYSNQPQH
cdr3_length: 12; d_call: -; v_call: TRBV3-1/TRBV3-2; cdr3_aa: ASSQGTLYNEQF
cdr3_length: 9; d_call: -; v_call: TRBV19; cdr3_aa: ASTTGGSQH
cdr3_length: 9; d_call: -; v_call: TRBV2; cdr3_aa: ASTLLKDNN
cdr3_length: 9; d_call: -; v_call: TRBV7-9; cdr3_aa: ASSWGGEKH
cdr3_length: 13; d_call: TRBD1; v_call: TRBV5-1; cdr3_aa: ASGTGTGVSYEQY
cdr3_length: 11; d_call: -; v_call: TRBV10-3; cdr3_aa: AIWSGVQETQY
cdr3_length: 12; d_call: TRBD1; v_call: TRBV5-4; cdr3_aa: ASSLRQGVETQY
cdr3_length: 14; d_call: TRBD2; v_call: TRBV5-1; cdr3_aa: ASSHPGLAGGGELF
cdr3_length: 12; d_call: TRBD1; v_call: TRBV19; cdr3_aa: ASSLRTGNTEAF
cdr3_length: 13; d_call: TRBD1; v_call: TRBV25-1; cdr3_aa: ASSISGTGDSPLH
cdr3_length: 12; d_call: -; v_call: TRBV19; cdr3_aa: ATEAGLTYNEQF
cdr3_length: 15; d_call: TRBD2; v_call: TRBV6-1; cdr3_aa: ASSELGLAGGRNEQF
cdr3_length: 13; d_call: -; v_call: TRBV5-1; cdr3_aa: ASSLLPGQYNEQF
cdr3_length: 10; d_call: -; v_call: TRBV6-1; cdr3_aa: ASSEQGRPQH